The 29 T cell receptor beta chains listed next were all sequenced from one sample in a study of PD-1 blockade in classical Hodgkin lymphoma. Indicated time point: cycle 4 day 1 (C4D1), after less than 7 weeks of nivolumab. Every patient experienced relapse after autologous stem cell transplantation, and brentuximab vedotin exposure varied. Repertoires were generated with immunoSEQ multiplex PCR, while TCRdb's copy carries only in-frame clones and drops some. This repertoire shows 31,000 or so clones, 81% found once; its top ten account for roughly 17%. Source: peripheral blood mononuclear cells (PBMCs), taken before the fourth cycle of nivolumab. The source is a human donor with classical Hodgkin lymphoma.

The chain combines TRBV7-2 with TRBJ2-7, with D perhaps TRBD1 (5 bases). Per germline, CDR1 SGHTA and CDR2 FQGNSA. The V end lost 3 bases, the J end lost 1 base, and 7 bases lay between the germline ends. The CDR3 is made up of 13 amino acids. DNA for the CDR3: TGTGCCAGCAGCTTTACAGGTTCCTACGAGCAGTACGTC. It yields the protein CASSFTGSYEQYV.

This clone was recorded once. This chain joins TRBV2 and TRBJ1-1; D might be TRBD1 (5 bases). V was cut by 10 bases and J by 3 bases, with 15 bases left in between. From germline, CDR1 is SNHLY and CDR2 FYNNEI. There are 13 residues in the CDR3. In DNA, the CDR3 is TGTGCCACGAGGGGCCTTCTGGACACTGAAGCTTTCTTT. This translates into CATRGLLDTEAFF.

V usage is TRBV5-4 and J usage is TRBJ2-5, with 9 positions matching TRBD2. The trim removed 4 bases at V and 1 base at J, leaving 2 bases unmatched. The V gene's germline CDR1 is SGHNT and CDR2 YYREEE (reference sequence). This CDR3 is 14 amino acids long. This CDR3 reads CASSPGLAQETQYF. The DNA for the CDR3 is TGTGCCAGCAGCCCGGGACTAGCCCAAGAGACCCAGTACTTC. The variable domain in full, completed from reference TRBV5-4 and TRBJ2-5, reads ETGVTQSPTHLIKTRGQQVTLRCSSQSGHNTVSWYQQALGQGPQFIFQYYREEENGRGNFPPRFSGLQFPNYSSELNVNALELDDSALYLCASSPGLAQETQYFGPGTRLLVL.

This chain links TRBV7-6 with TRBJ2-6; no clear D gene. Per germline, CDR1 SGHVS and CDR2 FNYEAQ. This CDR3 region has 13 residues. V lost 6 bases to trimming and J lost 1 base, with 4 bases between them. The chain's CDR3 is CASRSSGANVLTF. CDR3 in DNA: TGTGCCAGCAGGTCATCTGGGGCCAACGTCCTGACTTTC.

The chain links TRBV15 to TRBJ2-5; D is possibly TRBD1 or TRBD2 (5 bases each). Deletions cut 5 bases from V and 5 bases from J, with 21 bases between. This CDR3 is built from 16 residues. Germline V gene data show CDR1 as LNHNV and CDR2 as YYDKDF (reference sequence). This CDR3 is CATSGRGAGAWETQYF. CDR3 nucleotides: TGTGCCACCAGCGGGCGAGGGGCGGGTGCGTGGGAGACCCAGTACTTC.

This chain joins TRBV19 and TRBJ2-3, with 7 bases fitting TRBD1. CDR3 length equals 14 residues. Germline loops: CDR1 LNHDA, CDR2 SQIVND (reference sequence). The J segment lost 4 bases and the V segment lost 1 base, leaving 2 bases of the junction unmatched. CDR3 bases: TGTGCCAGTAGTATAGTAGGGGGCGCAGATACGCAGTATTTT. This codes for CASSIVGGADTQYF.

The chain couples TRBV2 to TRBJ2-2; the D is unclear. The length of the CDR3 is 14 residues. Germline CDR1 SNHLY, CDR2 FYNNEI. V shed 7 bases and J shed 2 bases, with 11 bases lying between them. DNA for the CDR3: TGTGCCAGCAAATGGGCGGACAACACCGGGGAGCTGTTTTTT. This encodes CASKWADNTGELFF.

V gene TRBV4-1 combines with J gene TRBJ2-3; maybe TRBD1 (5 bases). With 2 bases removed from V and 2 bases from J, the gap between germline ends came to 11 bases. Germline V gene sequence: CDR1 MGHRA, CDR2 YSYEKL. The CDR3 has 15 amino acids. The CDR3 coding sequence is TGCGCCAGCAGCCAAAGGGGTTTAACCACAGATACGCAGTATTTT. This sequence encodes CASSQRGLTTDTQYF.

This clone was seen once. The V call is TRBV7-6, the J call TRBJ2-1; D uncertain. The CDR3 covers 17 residues. The germline gives CDR1 SGHVS, CDR2 FNYEAQ. The V and J ends lost 4 bases and 0 bases respectively, with 16 bases between them. CDR3 sequence: CASSYQAAGGSYNEQFF. CDR3 coding DNA: TGTGCCAGCAGCTATCAAGCTGCAGGTGGCTCCTACAATGAGCAGTTCTTC.

This clone showed up just a few times. The chain combines TRBV28 with TRBJ1-2; D is unresolved. The CDR3 consists of 12 residues. The germline V gene has CDR1 MDHEN and CDR2 SYDVKM. Deletions cut 6 bases from V and 4 bases from J, with 9 bases between. CDR3 sequence (DNA): TGTGCCAGCAGGTCAGGCGGCTATGGCTACACCTTC. Amino acids: CASRSGGYGYTF.

The rearrangement joins TRBV7-2 to TRBJ2-5; D is unresolved. V was trimmed by 5 bases and J by 0 bases, leaving 7 bases between them. This CDR3 comprises 13 residues. The germline gives CDR1 SGHTA, CDR2 FQGNSA. CDR3 nucleotide sequence: TGTGCCAGCAGCCCAGAAAACCAAGAGACCCAGTACTTC. Encoded protein: CASSPENQETQYF.

This clone came up a few times. The gene calls are TRBV4-1 and TRBJ1-2; D unclear. This CDR3 spans 14 amino acids. The germline V gene encodes CDR1 MGHRA and CDR2 YSYEKL. V gave up 1 base and J gave up 3 bases, with 9 bases separating them. The CDR3 region is CASSQVRFDYGYTF. The CDR3 DNA sequence: TGCGCCAGCAGCCAAGTGCGATTTGACTATGGCTACACCTTC.

This chain links TRBV4-3 with TRBJ1-6, with a weak D call TRBD1 (5 bases). The V and J ends lost 0 bases and 3 bases respectively, with 12 bases between them. This CDR3 contains 17 residues. CDR1 and CDR2 from the germline V gene are LGHNA and YSLEER. CDR3 DNA: TGCGCCAGCAGCCAAGACGCAGGGCTCGACTATAATTCACCCCTCCACTTT. It specifies CASSQDAGLDYNSPLHF.

This rearrangement joins TRBV5-4 to TRBJ2-5, with no clear D. Trimming cost V 4 bases and J 1 base, with 8 bases left between them. The CDR3 covers 13 residues. Germline CDR1 reads SGHNT; CDR2 reads YYREEE (reference sequence). This CDR3 is CASSANTQETQYF. The CDR3 coding sequence is TGTGCCAGCAGCGCGAATACCCAAGAGACCCAGTACTTC.

The chain recombines TRBV5-1 with TRBJ2-7; TRBD2 aligns across 9 bases. The junction had 6 bases not matched to a gene; V was cut back by 3 bases and J by 2 bases. From germline, CDR1 is SGHRS and CDR2 YFSETQ. The CDR3 consists of 15 residues. CDR3 bases: TGCGCCAGCAGCTCGGCGACTAGCGGTACCTACGAGCAGTACTTC. This codes for CASSSATSGTYEQYF.

The genes are TRBV6-6 and TRBJ2-7, with a possible D match to TRBD1 (6 bases). V shed 6 bases and J shed 3 bases, with 12 bases lying between them. The CDR3 loop spans 13 amino acids. CDR1 and CDR2 (germline): MNHNY, SVGAGI (reference sequence). The CDR3, as DNA: TGTGCCAGCAGCCTCGGACAGAGCTACGAGCAGTACTTC. Translated: CASSLGQSYEQYF.

The V call is TRBV29-1, the J call TRBJ2-3; either TRBD1 or TRBD2 may fit D (5 bases each). This CDR3 comprises 13 residues. The germline gives CDR1 SQVTM, CDR2 ANQGSEA. Trimming removed 8 bases at V and 2 bases at J, with 14 bases between. CDR3 DNA: TGCAGCTGGGCCGGGACGTCCACAGATACGCAGTATTTT. This gives the protein CSWAGTSTDTQYF.

There are a few counts of this clone. The V and J genes are TRBV18 and TRBJ2-3; 9 positions match TRBD1. The CDR3 is 16 residues long. The germline V gene encodes CDR1 KGHSH and CDR2 LQKENI. V shed 4 bases and J 3 bases; nucleotides not matched to a gene: 8. The CDR3 reads CASSRSQGQGTDTQYF. The CDR3 nucleotides are TGTGCCAGCTCACGTTCACAGGGACAGGGAACAGATACGCAGTATTTT.

This rearrangement joins TRBV7-8 to TRBJ1-2; possible D gene TRBD1, 5 bases. With 0 bases removed from V and 5 bases from J, the gap between germline ends came to 10 bases. Germline CDR1 reads SGHVS; CDR2 reads FQNEAQ. The CDR3 extends over 14 amino acids. This chain's CDR3 is CASSLAPGRYGYTF. Here the CDR3 DNA reads TGTGCCAGCAGCTTAGCGCCGGGACGGTATGGCTACACCTTC.

The genes are TRBV4-3 and TRBJ2-7; the match to TRBD1 covers 7 bases. V dropped 5 bases and J dropped 2; count of bases not matched to a gene: 9. CDR1 and CDR2 from the germline V gene are LGHNA and YSLEER. The CDR3 covers 15 residues. CDR3 nucleotide sequence: TGCGCCAGCAGCTTAATCTACAGGGGACCCTACGAGCAGTACTTC. This encodes CASSLIYRGPYEQYF.

The genes are TRBV19 and TRBJ1-5; D is ambiguous. Looked up from germline, CDR1 is LNHDA and CDR2 is SQIVND (reference sequence). V lost 5 bases and J 2 bases, leaving 13 bases between the germline ends. This CDR3 is 15 amino acids long. CDR3 in amino acids: CASSRRGVGNQPQHF. The DNA of the CDR3 is TGTGCCAGTAGTCGCCGCGGCGTTGGCAATCAGCCCCAGCATTTT.

The CDR3, as DNA: TGTGCCAGCAGCCCCCCCCAACGTACTAACACTGAAGCTTTCTTT. Translation: CASSPPQRTNTEAFF. This chain connects TRBV5-4 to TRBJ1-1; D not resolved. In germline, CDR1 is SGHNT, CDR2 YYREEE (reference sequence). The germline V and J ends were trimmed by 4 bases and 2 bases, with 15 bases remaining between them. This CDR3 is built from 15 residues.

In nucleotides, the CDR3 is TGTGCCAGTAGTATGCAGGGTTCGCAAGAGACCCAGTACTTC. This sequence encodes CASSMQGSQETQYF. The gene calls are TRBV19 and TRBJ2-5, with a possible D match to TRBD1 (5 bases). The CDR3 sequence is 14 residues long. The germline V gene encodes CDR1 LNHDA and CDR2 SQIVND (reference sequence). V lost 3 bases to trimming and J lost 2 bases, with 10 bases between them.

The J gene is TRBJ1-4, the V gene TRBV19; no definite D call. Germline CDR1 and CDR2: LNHDA and SQIVND (reference sequence). The CDR3 consists of 17 residues. Trimming shortened V by 0 bases and J by 2 bases, and 13 bases separated the two germline ends. The CDR3 protein is CASSIDLMVNTNEKLFF. The CDR3 nucleotides read TGTGCCAGTAGTATAGATCTCATGGTCAACACTAATGAAAAACTGTTTTTT.

The chain recombines TRBV2 with TRBJ2-1; perhaps TRBD2 as D (6 bases). The CDR3 has 16 amino acids. Deletions cut 3 bases from V and 0 bases from J, with 12 bases between. The germline gives CDR1 SNHLY, CDR2 FYNNEI. CDR3 coding DNA: TGTGCCAGCAGTGACTCGACTAGAGGCTCCTACAATGAGCAGTTCTTC. Translating gives CASSDSTRGSYNEQFF.

The chain couples TRBV27 to TRBJ1-1, with D tentatively TRBD1 (6 bases). V gave up 7 bases and J gave up 4 bases, with 16 bases separating them. Germline loops: CDR1 MNHEY, CDR2 SMNVEV (reference sequence). This CDR3 has 14 residues. CDR3 region: CASTMNTGFTEAFF. In DNA, the CDR3 is TGTGCCAGCACAATGAACACAGGGTTCACTGAAGCTTTCTTT.

The gene calls are TRBV5-1 and TRBJ1-4; D is unresolved. Per germline, CDR1 SGHRS and CDR2 YFSETQ. V was shortened by 0 bases and J by 7 bases, with 16 bases between the two germline ends. The CDR3 is made up of 16 amino acids. This CDR3 reads CASSLDFGPLGEKLFF. The CDR3 bases are TGCGCCAGCAGCTTGGATTTCGGCCCCCTGGGTGAAAAACTGTTTTTT.

In the case of this clone: One junction end disagrees with the germline gene, perhaps due to a read error. The rearrangement uses TRBV15 and TRBJ2-1, with TRBD2 matching 11 bases. Germline-derived CDR1 and CDR2 are LNHNV and YYDKDF (reference sequence). The CDR3 totals 15 residues. CDR3 sequence reads: CATSGDSGRAGEQFF. CDR3 DNA sequence: TGTGCCACCAGCGGAGATAGCGGGAGGGCCGGAGAGCAGTTCTTC.

DNA for the CDR3: TGTGCCAGCAGCCCGAGGAGGGTTATGAACACTGAAGCTTTCTTT. It is translated as CASSPRRVMNTEAFF. This chain connects TRBV7-6 to TRBJ1-1; D gene uncertain. The CDR3 is 15 amino acids. Germline CDR1 and CDR2: SGHVS and FNYEAQ. V dropped 5 bases and J dropped 0 bases, with 13 bases sitting between them. Supplemented by reference TRBV7-6 and TRBJ1-1, the full variable domain reads GAGVSQSPRYKVTKRGQDVALRCDPISGHVSLYWYRQALGQGPEFLTYFNYEAQQDKSGLPNDRFSAERPEGSISTLTIQRTEQRDSAMYRCASSPRRVMNTEAFFGQGTRLTVV.